The TCR beta chain under discussion was sequenced for a study of technical replicates of blood from a few donors. Data came from immunoSEQ multiplex PCR; TCRdb stores just in-frame clones and leaves some out. The data show 100,000 or so clones, over 90% seen once. CDR3 length: 15 residues. V gave up 5 bases and J gave up 1 base; unmatched junction bases: 6. CDR1 is LNHDA, CDR2 SQIVND, per germline (reference sequence). Sequenced sample: T cells isolated from PBMCs. The chain has TRBV19 and TRBJ2-3, with 7 bases lining up with TRBD2. This TCR came from a human donor in good health. The CDR3 is CASSLTSVGTDTQYF. The CDR3 DNA reads as TGTGCCAGTAGTTTAACTAGCGTAGGCACAGATACGCAGTATTTT.